Shown below are 9 T cell receptor beta chains from a single sample sequenced in a study of technical replicates of blood from a few donors listed by TCRdb under 2017. The protocol used for the library was the immunoSEQ multiplex PCR assay. TCRdb mirrors the immuneACCESS table, restricted to in-frame sequences. Some clones are absent from its copies; in checked studies, under half trace to an unresolved V gene, and the reason for the others is unknown. For this sample the table gives roughly 83,000 clones, of which 90% to 95% were detected only once. About 0.23% of the sample is in the top ten clones. The sample comprised T cells isolated from PBMCs. The receptor source for this set is a human donor in good health.

This chain's CDR3 is CASSQELVYEQYF. CDR3 coding DNA: TGCGCCAGCAGCCAAGAACTAGTCTACGAGCAGTACTTC. The chain couples TRBV4-1 to TRBJ2-7; the D gene is possibly TRBD2 (5 bases). Germline loops: CDR1 MGHRA, CDR2 YSYEKL. V gave up 0 bases and J gave up 3 bases, with 6 bases separating them. The CDR3 is 13 residues long.

The J gene is TRBJ2-5, the V gene TRBV5-1; 9 positions agree with TRBD2. The CDR3 is made up of 17 amino acids. V dropped 4 bases and J dropped 3; count of bases not matched to a gene: 13. The germline gives CDR1 SGHRS, CDR2 YFSETQ. CDR3 amino acids: CASSPFSGRGGEETQYF. The CDR3 DNA follows: TGCGCCAGCAGCCCTTTCTCAGGGCGGGGGGGCGAAGAGACCCAGTACTTC.

This clone was seen a single time. The CDR3 spells CASRPSTRQGGNEKLFF. The CDR3 DNA sequence: TGCGCCAGCAGACCTTCTACCCGACAGGGAGGCAATGAAAAACTGTTTTTT. The rearrangement links TRBV5-1 to TRBJ1-4; the match to TRBD1 covers 7 bases. Germline lookup yields CDR1 SGHRS and CDR2 YFSETQ. The CDR3 is made up of 17 amino acids. V lost 5 bases to trimming and J lost 5 bases; unmatched junction nucleotides: 15.

The V call is TRBV29-1, the J call TRBJ1-1; TRBD1 matches 9 bases. Per germline, CDR1 SQVTM and CDR2 ANQGSEA. The CDR3 runs 15 residues. Trimming took 1 base from V and 4 from J; bases not matched to a gene: 7. DNA of the CDR3: TGCAGCGTTGAAGGGAAACAGGGGGCGACCACTGAAGCTTTCTTT. Protein: CSVEGKQGATTEAFF.

The chain links TRBV28 to TRBJ1-1; D is undetermined. CDR3 length equals 14 residues. Trimming took 6 bases from V and 0 from J, leaving 11 bases between them. Germline V gives CDR1 MDHEN, CDR2 SYDVKM. The CDR3 protein is CASSRTSMNTEAFF. The DNA of the CDR3 is TGTGCCAGCAGCAGGACTAGTATGAACACTGAAGCTTTCTTT.

The chain joins TRBV4-1 to TRBJ2-1; D unresolved. The V gene lost 4 bases and the J gene lost 7 bases, with 8 bases spanning the gap. The germline V gene encodes CDR1 MGHRA and CDR2 YSYEKL. This CDR3 is built from 12 residues. CDR3: CASSRLRNEQFF. CDR3 bases: TGCGCCAGCAGCCGATTGAGGAATGAGCAGTTCTTC.

CDR3 in DNA: TGCGCCAGCAGCCAAGTCCAGGGGGCTGATGAGCAGTTCTTC. Translated, it gives CASSQVQGADEQFF. J is TRBJ2-1 and V is TRBV4-1, with 8 bases lining up with TRBD1. V was pared by 1 base and J by 8 bases, with 4 bases of the junction left unmatched. This CDR3 has 14 residues. Germline CDR1 is MGHRA and CDR2 is YSYEKL.

As DNA, the CDR3 is TGTGCCAGCAGCCAGGCGGGGGGCGTTGAAAAACTGTTTTTT. Amino acid sequence: CASSQAGGVEKLFF. The chain joins TRBV11-2 to TRBJ1-4; the D gene is possibly TRBD1 (6 bases). Looked up from germline, CDR1 is SGHAT and CDR2 is FQNNGV. Trimming left V 5 bases short and J 7 bases short, with 14 bases between. The CDR3 has 14 amino acids.

CDR3: CASRTGGRGEQFF. The CDR3 region has the DNA TGTGCCAGCAGGACGGGAGGGCGTGGTGAGCAGTTCTTC. The chain combines TRBV11-2 with TRBJ2-1, with 8 bases identical to TRBD2. The V gene end was trimmed by 6 bases and the J gene end by 9 bases; junction bases not matched to a gene: 7. The CDR3 sequence is 13 residues long. Per germline, CDR1 SGHAT and CDR2 FQNNGV.